The clone carrying this T cell receptor (beta chain) was seen many times. What it binds is unknown. The data originate from a study of blood T cells in healthy people across ages. Regarding the study as a whole: Roughly linearly, TCR beta diversity per million T cells fell as age increased.

The authors ran a second PCR of 7 to 11 cycles using a sample-barcoded 5' primer and a J-beta primer mix. Each cDNA molecule was tagged by a template-switch adaptor with 12 random nucleotides. Via MiXCR, TCRdb re-called the 5' RACE reads, giving one row per CDR3 protein. The table shows about 640,000 distinct CDR3 sequences, with approximately 30% occurring only once. The CDR3 extends over 17 amino acids. With 0 bases clipped from V and 2 bases from J, the junction kept 2 bases outside the gene matches. CDR1 and CDR2 (germline): SGDLS, YYNGEE. This chain joins TRBV9 and TRBJ2-6, with TRBD1 identical over 10 bases. The receptor's source is a woman at least 80 years old in good health. The sample taken for sequencing was blood. In nucleotides, the CDR3 is TGTGCCAGCAGCGTAGGGACAGGGGGTGCTGGGGCCAACGTCCTGACTTTC. Protein sequence: CASSVGTGGAGANVLTF.